What follows are 14 T cell receptor beta chains derived from one specimen sequenced in a study of T-cell reconstitution after alpha-beta-depleted transplantation in children. Unique molecular identifiers were incorporated during preparation of the TCRbeta library. TCRdb fed the PCR reads into MiXCR, producing one record per CDR3 protein. The table has 250,000 to 300,000 distinct CDR3 sequences, approximately 9.6% seen once. The sample was PBMCs from the stem cell graft donor, taken from the stem cell graft. The receptors here all came from a human donor who donated a stem cell graft to a child with SCID.

This chain joins TRBV20-1 and TRBJ2-5; 8 positions agree with TRBD2. Germline-derived CDR1 and CDR2 are DFQATT and SNEGSKA (reference sequence). This CDR3 has 15 amino acids. After removal of 0 bases from V and 1 base from J, the junction contained 4 bases not matched to a gene. CDR3 sequence reads: CSARDAAGAQETQYF. The CDR3 coding sequence is TGCAGTGCTAGAGATGCAGCGGGGGCCCAAGAGACCCAGTACTTC.

The V gene is TRBV10-3, the J gene TRBJ2-5; D is uncertain. CDR1 and CDR2 (germline): ENHRY, SYGVKD. V was shortened by 2 bases and J by 1 base, with 2 bases between the two germline ends. The CDR3 loop spans 12 amino acids. The CDR3 loop reads CAISEIQETQYF. The CDR3 nucleotides read TGTGCCATCAGTGAGATCCAAGAGACCCAGTACTTC.

There are many counts of this clonotype. The V and J genes are TRBV27 and TRBJ1-1; TRBD1 matches at 7 bases. CDR1 is MNHEY and CDR2 is SMNVEV in the germline V gene (reference sequence). Trimming took 5 bases from V and 1 from J; bases not matched to a gene: 13. The CDR3 extends over 17 amino acids. The CDR3 spells CASSPLGQRGRNTEAFF. The CDR3 DNA follows: TGTGCCAGCAGTCCCCTGGGACAGAGGGGGCGGAACACTGAAGCTTTCTTT.

The rearrangement uses TRBV7-9 and TRBJ1-1; TRBD1 might be the D (6 bases). Trimming removed 4 bases from V and 4 bases from J, with 16 bases in between. The CDR3 totals 15 residues. CDR1 is SEHNR and CDR2 is FQNEAQ in the germline V gene (reference sequence). The CDR3 reads CASSSSEGGLTEAFF. CDR3 nucleotide sequence: TGTGCCAGCAGCTCGAGCGAGGGGGGGCTCACTGAAGCTTTCTTT.

The V gene is TRBV12-3 or TRBV12-4, the J gene TRBJ2-5; D remains ambiguous. Trimming shortened V by 3 bases and J by 6 bases, and 8 bases separated the two germline ends. The CDR3 contains 12 residues. The CDR3 nucleotides read TGTGCCAGCAGTTTGGTGATACAGACCCAGTACTTC. The encoded protein is CASSLVIQTQYF.

The rearrangement uses TRBV7-9 and TRBJ2-2; 10 bases are shared with TRBD1. Trimming at V came to 5 bases and at J to 4 bases, leaving 4 bases not matched to a gene. This CDR3 is built from 15 residues. Germline loops: CDR1 SEHNR, CDR2 FQNEAQ (reference sequence). For the CDR3, the DNA is TGTGCCAGCAGCGGCCGGGACAGGGGCACCGGGGAGCTGTTTTTT. Protein sequence: CASSGRDRGTGELFF.

The J gene is TRBJ2-2, the V gene TRBV13; D gene uncertain. Germline values: CDR1 PRHDT, CDR2 FYEKMQ (reference sequence). The CDR3 runs to 14 residues. Between the trimmed V and J ends, which lost 2 bases and 1 base, there was a span of 5 bases. The CDR3 is CASSLSVNTGELFF. CDR3 DNA: TGTGCCAGCAGCTTATCCGTGAACACCGGGGAGCTGTTTTTT.

The CDR3 here is CASSYGGLEGETQYF. CDR3 sequence (DNA): TGTGCCAGCAGTTACGGGGGGTTGGAAGGAGAGACCCAGTACTTC. The rearrangement links TRBV6-5 to TRBJ2-5; possibly TRBD2 for D (6 bases). V was shortened by 2 bases and J by 4 bases, with 14 bases between the two germline ends. Germline CDR1 reads MNHEY; CDR2 reads SVGAGI. CDR3 length equals 15 residues.

Many counts were recorded for this clonotype. V is TRBV12-3 or TRBV12-4 and J is TRBJ2-3; D possibly corresponds to TRBD2 (5 bases). V dropped 1 base and J dropped 0 bases, with 14 bases sitting between them. The length of the CDR3 is 17 residues. The CDR3 nucleotides are TGTGCCAGCAGTTTAGAGTTACTAGAAACTAGCACAGATACGCAGTATTTT. Encoded protein: CASSLELLETSTDTQYF.

This clonotype has ten or more counts. V gene TRBV21-1 combines with J gene TRBJ2-4; TRBD2 is the table's D call and was not checked against the DNA. TRBV21-1 is noted as a pseudogene. This CDR3 is built from 15 residues. The CDR3 coding sequence is TGTGCCAGCAGCATAGGGAGGTGGGCCAAAAACATTCAGTACTTC. Translation: CASSIGRWAKNIQYF.

This clonotype was counted many times. This rearrangement joins TRBV5-1 to TRBJ2-1; a possible D gene is TRBD1 (5 bases). Trimming removed 2 bases from V and 8 bases from J, with 14 bases in between. Germline loops: CDR1 SGHRS, CDR2 YFSETQ. This CDR3 is 14 amino acids long. CDR3 sequence: CASSFQGTSYEQFF. CDR3 in DNA: TGCGCCAGCAGCTTTCAGGGAACAAGTTATGAGCAGTTCTTC.

This clonotype has a count of ten or more. The chain links TRBV21-1 to TRBJ2-3; TRBD1 is taken as the D call from the table, unchecked against the DNA. TRBV21-1 is a documented pseudogene. CDR3 length: 12 amino acids. CDR3 DNA sequence: TGTGCCAGCGTCCCCAATGGCGATACGCAGTATTTT. This gives the protein CASVPNGDTQYF.

This clonotype was found a few times. V gene TRBV2 combines with J gene TRBJ1-2; D not certain. The germline V gene has CDR1 SNHLY and CDR2 FYNNEI. V lost 6 bases to trimming and J lost 3 bases, with 5 bases between them. The CDR3 has 11 amino acids. The CDR3 region is CASRPHYGYTF. CDR3 nucleotide sequence: TGTGCCAGCAGGCCCCACTATGGCTACACCTTC.

This clonotype was counted a few times. The chain couples TRBV10-3 to TRBJ1-3; unclear D gene. The germline gives CDR1 ENHRY, CDR2 SYGVKD. This CDR3 spans 14 amino acids. V was clipped by 3 bases and J by 0 bases, with 6 bases between them. CDR3 nucleotides: TGTGCCATCAGTGAAGACCCCTCTGGAAACACCATATATTTT. Translated: CAISEDPSGNTIYF.